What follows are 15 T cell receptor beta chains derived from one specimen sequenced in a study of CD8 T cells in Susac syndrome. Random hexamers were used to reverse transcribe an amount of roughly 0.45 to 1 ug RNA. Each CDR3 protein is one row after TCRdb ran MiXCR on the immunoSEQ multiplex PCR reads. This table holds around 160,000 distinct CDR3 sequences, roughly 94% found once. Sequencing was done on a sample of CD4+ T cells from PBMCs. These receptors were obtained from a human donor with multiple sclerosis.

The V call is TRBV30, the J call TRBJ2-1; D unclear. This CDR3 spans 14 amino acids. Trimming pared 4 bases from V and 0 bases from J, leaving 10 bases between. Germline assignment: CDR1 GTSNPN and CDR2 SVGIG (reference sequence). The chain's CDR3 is CAWIKRRSYNEQFF. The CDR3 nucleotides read TGTGCCTGGATCAAGCGTCGCTCCTACAATGAGCAGTTCTTC.

The CDR3 DNA sequence: TGTGCCAGCAGCGTAGGGGGTAAAGGTTACTCCTACAATGAGCAGTTCTTC. Translating gives CASSVGGKGYSYNEQFF. The chain couples TRBV9 to TRBJ2-1, with no clear D. The CDR3 has 17 residues. Germline V gene data show CDR1 as SGDLS and CDR2 as YYNGEE. Trimming took 0 bases from V and 0 from J, leaving 13 bases between them.

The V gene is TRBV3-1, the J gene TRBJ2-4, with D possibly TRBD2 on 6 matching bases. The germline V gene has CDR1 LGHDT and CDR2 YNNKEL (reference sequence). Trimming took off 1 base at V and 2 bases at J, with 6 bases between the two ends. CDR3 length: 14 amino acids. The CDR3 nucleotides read TGTGCCAGCAGCCAAGGGACTACCAAAAACATTCAGTACTTC. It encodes CASSQGTTKNIQYF.

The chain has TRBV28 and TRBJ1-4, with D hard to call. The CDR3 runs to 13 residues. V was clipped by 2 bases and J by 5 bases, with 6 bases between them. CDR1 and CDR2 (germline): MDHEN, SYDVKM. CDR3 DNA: TGTGCCAGCAGTTTACACAGCAATGAAAAACTGTTTTTT. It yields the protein CASSLHSNEKLFF.

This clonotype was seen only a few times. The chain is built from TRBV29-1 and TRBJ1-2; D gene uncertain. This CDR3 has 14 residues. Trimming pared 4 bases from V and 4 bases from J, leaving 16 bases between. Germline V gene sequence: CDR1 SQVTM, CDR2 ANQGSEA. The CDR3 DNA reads TGCAGCGTTGTCTTGGTCTGGCAGTTCTATGGCTACACCTTC. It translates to CSVVLVWQFYGYTF.

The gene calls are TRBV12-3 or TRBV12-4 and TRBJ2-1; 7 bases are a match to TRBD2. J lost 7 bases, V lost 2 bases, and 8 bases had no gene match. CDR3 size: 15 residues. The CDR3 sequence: CASSLRREMLNEQFF. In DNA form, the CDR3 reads TGTGCCAGCAGTTTAAGGCGGGAGATGTTGAATGAGCAGTTCTTC.

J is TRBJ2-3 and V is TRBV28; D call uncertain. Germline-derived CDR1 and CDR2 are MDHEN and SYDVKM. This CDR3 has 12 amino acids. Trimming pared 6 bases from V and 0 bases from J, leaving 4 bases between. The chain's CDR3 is CASRISTDTQYF. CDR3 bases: TGTGCCAGCAGGATTAGCACAGATACGCAGTATTTT. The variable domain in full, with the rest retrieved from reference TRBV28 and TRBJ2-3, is DVKVTQSSRYLVKRTGEKVFLECVQDMDHENMFWYRQDPGLGLRLIYFSYDVKMKEKGDIPEGYSVSREKKERFSLILESASTNQTSMYLCASRISTDTQYFGPGTRLTVL.

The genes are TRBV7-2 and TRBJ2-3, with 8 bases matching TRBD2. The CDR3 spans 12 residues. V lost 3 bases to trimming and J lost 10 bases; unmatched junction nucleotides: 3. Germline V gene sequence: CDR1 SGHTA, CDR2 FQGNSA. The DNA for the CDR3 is TGTGCCAGCAGCTTTGGACTAGCCGCGCAGTATTTT. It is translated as CASSFGLAAQYF.

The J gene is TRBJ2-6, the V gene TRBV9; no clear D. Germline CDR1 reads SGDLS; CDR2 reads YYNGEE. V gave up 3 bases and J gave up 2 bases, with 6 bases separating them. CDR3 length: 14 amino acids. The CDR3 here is CASSARPGANVLTF. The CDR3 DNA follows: TGTGCCAGCAGCGCCCGGCCTGGGGCCAACGTCCTGACTTTC.

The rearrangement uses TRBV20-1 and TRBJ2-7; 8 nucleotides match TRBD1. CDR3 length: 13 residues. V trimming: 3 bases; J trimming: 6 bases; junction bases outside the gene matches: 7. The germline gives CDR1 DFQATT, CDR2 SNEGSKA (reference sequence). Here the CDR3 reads CSASSDRDVEQYF. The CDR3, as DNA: TGCAGTGCTAGTTCGGACAGGGACGTCGAGCAGTACTTC.

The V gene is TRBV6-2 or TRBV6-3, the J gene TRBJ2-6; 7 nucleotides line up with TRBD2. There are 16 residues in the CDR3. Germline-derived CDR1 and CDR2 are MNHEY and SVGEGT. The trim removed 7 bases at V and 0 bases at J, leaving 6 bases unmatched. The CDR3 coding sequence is TGTGCCAGCAAAACGGGAGGTAACTCTGGGGCCAACGTCCTGACTTTC. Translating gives CASKTGGNSGANVLTF.

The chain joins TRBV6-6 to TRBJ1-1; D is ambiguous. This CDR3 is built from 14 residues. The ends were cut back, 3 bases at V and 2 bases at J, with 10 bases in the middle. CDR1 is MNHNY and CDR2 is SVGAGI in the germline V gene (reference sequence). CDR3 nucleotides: TGTGCCAGCAGTTATCAGGAGGGAAACACTGAAGCTTTCTTT. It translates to CASSYQEGNTEAFF.

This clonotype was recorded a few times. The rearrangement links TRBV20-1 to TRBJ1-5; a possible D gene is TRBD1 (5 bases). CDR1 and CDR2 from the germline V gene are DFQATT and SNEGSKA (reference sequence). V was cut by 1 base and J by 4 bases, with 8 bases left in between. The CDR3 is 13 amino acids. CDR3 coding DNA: TGCAGTGCTAGAGGACAGAATAATCAGCCCCAGCATTTT. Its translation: CSARGQNNQPQHF.

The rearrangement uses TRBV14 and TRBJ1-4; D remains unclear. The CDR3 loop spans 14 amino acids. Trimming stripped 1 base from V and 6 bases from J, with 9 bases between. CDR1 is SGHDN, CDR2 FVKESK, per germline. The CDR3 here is CASSQVGVDEKLFF. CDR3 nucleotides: TGTGCCAGCAGCCAAGTAGGTGTGGATGAAAAACTGTTTTTT.

CDR3 protein: CATSRAPGTAHNQPQHF. The DNA for the CDR3 is TGTGCCACCAGCAGGGCCCCCGGGACGGCCCACAATCAGCCCCAGCATTTT. J is TRBJ1-5 and V is TRBV15, with a weak D call TRBD1 (5 bases). CDR3 size: 17 residues. V shed 3 bases and J shed 3 bases, with 18 bases lying between them. Germline CDR1 LNHNV, CDR2 YYDKDF (reference sequence).